The rows below give T cell receptor beta chains drawn from one sample of a study of shared T cell receptors in the human thymus. This table comes from immunoSEQ multiplex PCR, and its TCRdb copy is limited to in-frame clones, with some not included. The sample has 55,000 to 75,000 clones, more than 90% seen once. Input material: thymocytes. Receptor source: a human donor. CDR3s include the opening cysteine and the closing phenylalanine or tryptophan. Fields, in order: CDR3 DNA, CDR3 protein, J gene, clone size, V gene, D gene. The D gene is left open where the match is weak. For some rows the clone size is stated as once, few or many, or as a class when expanded; others skip it.

DNA: TGTGCCAGCAGCTTATTAGTTCCAGGACAGGGCCGACCGCAGTTGAAGGGCTACACCTTC
CDR3: CASSLLVPGQGRPQLKGYTF
J: TRBJ1-2
size: -
V: TRBV7-3
D: TRBD1

DNA: TGTGCCAGCAGTTTATTACAGGCTCTCAACACCGGGGAGCTGTTTTTT
CDR3: CASSLLQALNTGELFF
J: TRBJ2-2
size: -
V: TRBV28
D: -

DNA: TGTGCCAGCAGCCTTAAGCGGGGAGGACATTACAATGAGCAGTTCTTC
CDR3: CASSLKRGGHYNEQFF
J: TRBJ2-1
size: -
V: TRBV7-4
D: TRBD2

DNA: TGTGCCACCAGCGATACAGGGTTACTGGACAAAAACATTCAGTACTTC
CDR3: CATSDTGLLDKNIQYF
J: TRBJ2-4
size: -
V: TRBV15
D: -

DNA: TGTGCCAGCAGCCTCTGGGGGAGTGTTGGAAACACCATATATTTT
CDR3: CASSLWGSVGNTIYF
J: TRBJ1-3
size: -
V: TRBV5-6
D: -

DNA: TGTGCCAGCAGCTTGGGGCGGGAAAACACCATATATTTT
CDR3: CASSLGRENTIYF
J: TRBJ1-3
size: -
V: TRBV5-6
D: -

DNA: TGTGCCAGTACGGTGGCTAGCACAGATACGCAGTATTTT
CDR3: CASTVASTDTQYF
J: TRBJ2-3
size: -
V: TRBV19
D: -

DNA: TGTGCCAGCAGCTCTCGCCTGCGGGGGGCCTCAGGTAGAGAGACCCAGTACTTC
CDR3: CASSSRLRGASGRETQYF
J: TRBJ2-5
size: -
V: TRBV11-3
D: TRBD2

DNA: TGTGCCAGCAGGAAAGCCCCCCGCGCCCCAGATACGCAGTATTTT
CDR3: CASRKAPRAPDTQYF
J: TRBJ2-3
size: -
V: TRBV5-4
D: -

DNA: TGTGCCAGCAGTGCCTTCCCTATTACGGAACAGGGTAGGAACACTGAAGCTTTCTTT
CDR3: CASSAFPITEQGRNTEAFF
J: TRBJ1-1
size: -
V: TRBV6-1
D: -

DNA: TGTGCCAGCAGCCCTACCCGCCGGACAGCAAACTATGGCTACACCTTC
CDR3: CASSPTRRTANYGYTF
J: TRBJ1-2
size: -
V: TRBV7-3
D: -

DNA: TGTGCCAGCAGCTCCAACCCTCGACAGGATCGACAAGAGACCCAGTACTTC
CDR3: CASSSNPRQDRQETQYF
J: TRBJ2-5
size: -
V: TRBV11-2
D: -

DNA: TGTGCCAGCTCGCAACACAGGGCGGGCGATTATGGCTACACCTTC
CDR3: CASSQHRAGDYGYTF
J: TRBJ1-2
size: -
V: TRBV18
D: -

DNA: TGTGCCAGCAGCTTGGGCAGCCCCTACGAGCAGTACTTC
CDR3: CASSLGSPYEQYF
J: TRBJ2-7
size: -
V: TRBV5-5
D: -

DNA: TGTGCCAGCAGTGAACGGGTCGGTTACGCTAACTATGGCTACACCTTC
CDR3: CASSERVGYANYGYTF
J: TRBJ1-2
size: -
V: TRBV2
D: -

DNA: TGTGCCAGCAGCTTAGCCCGACACAGGGATCTAGCCAAAAACATTCAGTACTTC
CDR3: CASSLARHRDLAKNIQYF
J: TRBJ2-4
size: -
V: TRBV11-2
D: -

DNA: TGTGCCAGCTCCCAACTCCTGTCCGGGAGGGGCACAGATACGCAGTATTTT
CDR3: CASSQLLSGRGTDTQYF
J: TRBJ2-3
size: -
V: TRBV18
D: TRBD2

DNA: TGTGCCATCAGTCCCCTCGGGGGGGTAAATGGCTACACCTTC
CDR3: CAISPLGGVNGYTF
J: TRBJ1-2
size: -
V: TRBV10-3
D: -

DNA: TGCGCCAGCAGCCAAGAGACCCTTTCACTGGCCCCTAATTCACCCCTCCACTTT
CDR3: CASSQETLSLAPNSPLHF
J: TRBJ1-6
size: -
V: TRBV4-3
D: -

DNA: TGTGCCAGCACACACCCTCGGGGTGTTAAATCCTACGAGCAGTACTTC
CDR3: CASTHPRGVKSYEQYF
J: TRBJ2-7
size: once
V: TRBV27
D: -

DNA: TGTGCCAGCAGTTTGCTGGGCGGCTACACCTTC
CDR3: CASSLLGGYTF
J: TRBJ1-2
size: -
V: TRBV28
D: -

DNA: TGTGCCAGCAGCCCCTACCGGGACAGGGTCTATGGCTACACCTTC
CDR3: CASSPYRDRVYGYTF
J: TRBJ1-2
size: once
V: TRBV7-8
D: TRBD1

DNA: TGTGCCAGCAGTCAAAATAACTATGGCTACACCTTC
CDR3: CASSQNNYGYTF
J: TRBJ1-2
size: -
V: TRBV7-9
D: -

DNA: TGTGCCAGCAGCTTGGCGGCAGGGGCTAGGTATGGCTACACCTTC
CDR3: CASSLAAGARYGYTF
J: TRBJ1-2
size: -
V: TRBV5-6
D: -

DNA: TGTGCCAGCTCACCCCATGGGGGTGGCTACACCTTC
CDR3: CASSPHGGGYTF
J: TRBJ1-2
size: -
V: TRBV18
D: -

DNA: TGTGCCAGCAGTTGCGGGGGGAAGTCTCAGCCCCAGCATTTT
CDR3: CASSCGGKSQPQHF
J: TRBJ1-5
size: few
V: TRBV6-5
D: -

DNA: TGCGCCAGCAGCCAAGATCAGAGGAATTACGAGCAGTACTTC
CDR3: CASSQDQRNYEQYF
J: TRBJ2-7
size: -
V: TRBV4-1
D: -

DNA: TGTGCCAGCAGCTTTACAGGGGTTTTCCCCCTCGAGCAGTACTTC
CDR3: CASSFTGVFPLEQYF
J: TRBJ2-7
size: -
V: TRBV11-1
D: TRBD1

DNA: TGTGCCAGCAGCAAGGGGGATGAGCAGTTCTTC
CDR3: CASSKGDEQFF
J: TRBJ2-1
size: -
V: TRBV6-4
D: -

DNA: TGCGCCAGCAGATTGACAGGGAGTGACACAGATACGCAGTATTTT
CDR3: CASRLTGSDTDTQYF
J: TRBJ2-3
size: -
V: TRBV5-1
D: TRBD1

DNA: TGTGCCAGCAGCACCATACAGGGATCCGGGGAGCTGTTTTTT
CDR3: CASSTIQGSGELFF
J: TRBJ2-2
size: -
V: TRBV7-9
D: -

DNA: TGTGCCATTTCGCTGGGGGCCCGGGAGACCCAGTACTTC
CDR3: CAISLGARETQYF
J: TRBJ2-5
size: -
V: TRBV11-2
D: -

DNA: TGTGCCAGCAGCCCCGGTGAGGTGGATGGCTACACCTTC
CDR3: CASSPGEVDGYTF
J: TRBJ1-2
size: -
V: TRBV13
D: -

DNA: TGTGCCACCATGGACCGGACGGACTATGGCTACACCTTC
CDR3: CATMDRTDYGYTF
J: TRBJ1-2
size: -
V: TRBV27
D: -

DNA: TGTGCCAGCAGGGGAGAGACCCAGTACTTC
CDR3: CASRGETQYF
J: TRBJ2-5
size: -
V: TRBV28
D: -

DNA: TGTGCCAGCAGCTTAGGGGCTAGCCTGCACCCTGAGCAGTTCTTC
CDR3: CASSLGASLHPEQFF
J: TRBJ2-1
size: -
V: TRBV7-2
D: -

DNA: TGTGCCAGCAGCTCCTCGGACAGGGGGTTTGGCTACACCTTC
CDR3: CASSSSDRGFGYTF
J: TRBJ1-2
size: -
V: TRBV7-2
D: TRBD1